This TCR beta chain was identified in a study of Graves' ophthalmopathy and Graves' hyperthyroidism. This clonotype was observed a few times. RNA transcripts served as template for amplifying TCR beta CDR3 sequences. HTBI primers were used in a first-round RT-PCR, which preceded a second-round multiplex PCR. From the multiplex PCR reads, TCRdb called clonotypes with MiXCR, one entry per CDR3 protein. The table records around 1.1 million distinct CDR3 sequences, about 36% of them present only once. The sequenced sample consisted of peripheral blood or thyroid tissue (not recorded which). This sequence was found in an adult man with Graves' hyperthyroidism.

The chain's CDR3 is CASSLRTGGRPYEQYF. CDR3 sequence (DNA): TGTGCCAGCAGTTTGAGGACAGGGGGCCGTCCCTACGAGCAGTACTTC. The rearrangement joins TRBV12-3 or TRBV12-4 to TRBJ2-7; 11 bases match TRBD1. The CDR3 is made up of 16 amino acids. Trimming cost V 3 bases and J 2 bases; bases outside gene matches: 6.